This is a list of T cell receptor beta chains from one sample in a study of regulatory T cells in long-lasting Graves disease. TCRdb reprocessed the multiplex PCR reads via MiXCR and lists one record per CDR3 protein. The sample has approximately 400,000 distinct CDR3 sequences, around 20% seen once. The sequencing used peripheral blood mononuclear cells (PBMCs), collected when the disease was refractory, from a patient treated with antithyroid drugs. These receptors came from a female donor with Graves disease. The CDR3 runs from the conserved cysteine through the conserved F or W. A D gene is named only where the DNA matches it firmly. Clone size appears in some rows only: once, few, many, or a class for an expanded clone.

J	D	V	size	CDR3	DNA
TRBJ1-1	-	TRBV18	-	CASSGPKDTEAFF	TGTGCCAGCTCGGGGCCCAAGGACACTGAAGCTTTCTTT
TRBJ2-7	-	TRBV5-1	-	CAGSLGTSYEQYF	TGCGCCGGCAGCTTAGGTACTAGCTACGAGCAGTACTTC
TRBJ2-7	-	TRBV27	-	CASAGFQNGNEQYF	TGTGCCAGTGCAGGGTTTCAAAATGGGAACGAGCAGTACTTC
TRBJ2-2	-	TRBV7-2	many	CASNHNTGELFF	TGTGCCAGCAACCATAACACCGGGGAGCTGTTTTTT
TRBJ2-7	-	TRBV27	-	CASSPGPTRYEQYF	TGTGCCAGCAGTCCGGGACCTACTCGCTACGAGCAGTACTTC
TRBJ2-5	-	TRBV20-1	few	CSAGIRTKGETQYF	TGCAGTGCCGGAATAAGAACTAAAGGGGAGACCCAGTACTTC
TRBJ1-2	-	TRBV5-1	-	CASSLAPGSGGYTF	TGCGCCAGCAGCTTAGCCCCAGGGTCGGGCGGCTACACCTTC
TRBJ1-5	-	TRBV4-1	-	CASSQGGGPSNQPQHF	TGCGCCAGCAGCCAAGGGGGGGGCCCTAGCAATCAGCCCCAGCATTTT
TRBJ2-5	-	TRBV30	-	CAWSAAGRQETQYF	TGTGCCTGGAGCGCCGCGGGGAGGCAAGAGACCCAGTACTTC
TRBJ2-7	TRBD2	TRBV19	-	CASSARGLAGAYEQYF	TGTGCCAGTAGTGCCCGCGGACTAGCGGGAGCCTACGAGCAGTACTTC
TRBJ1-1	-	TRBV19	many	CASSMNRATEAFF	TGTGCCAGTAGTATGAACAGGGCCACTGAAGCTTTCTTT
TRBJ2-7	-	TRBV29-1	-	CSVGPVAYEQYF	TGCAGCGTTGGACCGGTCGCCTACGAGCAGTACTTC
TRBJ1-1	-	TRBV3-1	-	CASSQGVLLGGNTEAFF	TGTGCCAGCAGCCAAGGGGTTTTGCTCGGGGGGAACACTGAAGCTTTCTTT
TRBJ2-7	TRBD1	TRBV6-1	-	CASSSTGDSYEQYF	TGTGCCAGCAGCTCGACAGGGGACTCCTACGAGCAGTACTTC
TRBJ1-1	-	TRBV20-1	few	CSARTSQGSTEAFF	TGCAGTGCTAGAACATCACAGGGAAGCACTGAAGCTTTCTTT
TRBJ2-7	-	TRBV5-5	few	CASTRTPATYEQYF	TGTGCCAGCACCCGGACACCAGCCACCTACGAGCAGTACTTC
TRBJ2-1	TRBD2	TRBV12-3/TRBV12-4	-	CASSPGLAGGGNEQFF	TGTGCCAGCAGTCCCGGACTAGCGGGAGGTGGGAATGAGCAGTTCTTC
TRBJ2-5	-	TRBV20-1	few	CSGAFVETQYF	TGCAGTGGCGCTTTCGTTGAGACCCAGTACTTC
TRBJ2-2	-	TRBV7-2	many	CASSRNTGELFF	TGTGCCAGCAGCCGAAACACCGGGGAGCTGTTTTTT
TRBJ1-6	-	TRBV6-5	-	CASSSAAGSPLHF	TGTGCCAGCAGTTCTGCCGCGGGGTCACCCCTCCACTTT
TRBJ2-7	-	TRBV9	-	CASSVSAGGPTYEQYF	TGTGCCAGCAGCGTCTCCGCAGGTGGGCCTACCTACGAGCAGTACTTC
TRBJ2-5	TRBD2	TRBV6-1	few	CASNGLAGARETQYF	TGTGCCAGCAACGGACTAGCGGGAGCGAGGGAGACCCAGTACTTC
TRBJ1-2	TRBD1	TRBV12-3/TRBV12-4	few	CASSSTGAGYTF	TGTGCCAGCAGCTCGACAGGGGCCGGCTACACCTTC
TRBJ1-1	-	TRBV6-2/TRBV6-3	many	CASSLRTVSEAFF	TGTGCCAGCAGCTTGAGGACCGTAAGTGAAGCTTTCTTT
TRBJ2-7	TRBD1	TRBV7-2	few	CASSLRGQALSYEQYF	TGTGCCAGCAGCTTAAGGGGACAGGCCCTTTCCTACGAGCAGTACTTC
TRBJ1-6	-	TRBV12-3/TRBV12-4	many	CASSPTSNSPLHF	TGTGCCAGCAGCCCTACATCCAATTCACCCCTCCACTTT
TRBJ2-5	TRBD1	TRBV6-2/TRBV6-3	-	CASSYLTGEETQYF	TGTGCCAGCAGTTACCTGACAGGGGAAGAGACCCAGTACTTC
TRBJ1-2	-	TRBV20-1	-	CSAEYREGGYTF	TGCAGTGCGGAATACAGGGAGGGGGGCTACACCTTC
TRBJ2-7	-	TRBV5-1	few	CASSLGGSLVYEQYF	TGCGCCAGCAGCTTGGGAGGGTCTTTGGTCTACGAGCAGTACTTC
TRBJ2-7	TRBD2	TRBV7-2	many	CASSPEVEGTSAYEQYF	TGTGCCAGCAGCCCTGAGGTCGAAGGGACTAGCGCCTACGAGCAGTACTTC
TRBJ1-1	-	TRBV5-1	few	CASGRDPGSTEAFF	TGCGCCAGCGGGCGGGACCCGGGAAGCACTGAAGCTTTCTTT
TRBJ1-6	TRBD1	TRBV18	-	CASSPPGRGRGSPLHF	TGTGCCAGCTCACCACCGGGCAGGGGGCGAGGATCACCCCTCCACTTT
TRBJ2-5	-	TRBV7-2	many	CASSLKGSETQYF	TGTGCCAGCAGCTTAAAGGGGTCGGAGACCCAGTACTTC
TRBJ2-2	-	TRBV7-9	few	CASSPGAGGELFF	TGTGCCAGCAGCCCAGGGGCCGGCGGGGAGCTGTTTTTT
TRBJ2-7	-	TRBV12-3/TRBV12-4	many	CASSLVGMGPGEQYF	TGTGCCAGCAGTTTAGTAGGAATGGGGCCAGGGGAGCAGTACTTC
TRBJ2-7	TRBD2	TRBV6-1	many	CASSLGTSGNRFHEQYF	TGTGCCAGCAGTTTGGGGACTAGCGGTAACAGGTTCCACGAGCAGTACTTC
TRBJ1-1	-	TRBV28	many	CASIMNTEAFF	TGTGCCAGCATTATGAACACTGAAGCTTTCTTT
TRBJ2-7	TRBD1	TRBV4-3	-	CASSQRTGGTYEQYF	TGCGCCAGCAGCCAACGGACAGGGGGCACATACGAGCAGTACTTC
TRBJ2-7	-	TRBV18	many	CASSPGSSSYEQYF	TGTGCCAGCTCACCAGGGAGTTCATCCTACGAGCAGTACTTC
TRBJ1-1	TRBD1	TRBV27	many	CASSRTGRREAFF	TGTGCCAGCAGCCGGACAGGACGGAGAGAAGCTTTCTTT
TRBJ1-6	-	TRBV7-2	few	CASSRDGLSPLHF	TGTGCCAGCAGCCGCGACGGGTTGTCACCCCTCCACTTT
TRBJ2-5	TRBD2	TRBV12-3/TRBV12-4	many	CASSPAPGLAGGQETQYF	TGTGCCAGCAGCCCGGCTCCGGGACTAGCGGGAGGGCAAGAGACCCAGTACTTC
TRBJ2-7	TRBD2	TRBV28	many	CASSSPGLALTYEQYF	TGTGCCAGCAGTTCCCCGGGACTAGCTTTAACCTACGAGCAGTACTTC
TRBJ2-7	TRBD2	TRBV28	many	CASSHYSGRFVYEQYF	TGTGCCAGCAGTCACTATAGCGGGAGATTCGTTTACGAGCAGTACTTC
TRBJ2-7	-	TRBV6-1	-	CASRPSGDYGEQYF	TGTGCCAGCAGGCCCTCAGGGGACTACGGCGAGCAGTACTTC
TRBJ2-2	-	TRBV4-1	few	CASSPQVATVGELFF	TGCGCCAGCAGCCCGCAGGTCGCTACGGTCGGGGAGCTGTTTTTT
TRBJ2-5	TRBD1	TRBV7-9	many	CASSLLTGGEETQYF	TGTGCCAGCAGCTTGTTGACAGGGGGCGAGGAGACCCAGTACTTC
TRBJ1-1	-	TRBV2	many	CASSDGRIAEAFF	TGTGCCAGCAGTGACGGACGAATAGCTGAAGCTTTCTTT
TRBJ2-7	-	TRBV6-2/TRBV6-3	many	CASSYVWGNEQYF	TGTGCCAGCAGTTACGTTTGGGGGAACGAGCAGTACTTC
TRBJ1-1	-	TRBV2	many	CASSEGQTGNTEAFF	TGTGCCAGCAGTGAAGGGCAGACGGGGAACACTGAAGCTTTCTTT
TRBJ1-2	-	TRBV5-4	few	CASNSRQNLNYGYTF	TGTGCCAGCAACTCTCGACAAAACCTTAACTATGGCTACACCTTC
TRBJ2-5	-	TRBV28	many	CASSLALHQPGTQYF	TGTGCCAGCAGTTTAGCCCTACATCAACCCGGGACCCAGTACTTC
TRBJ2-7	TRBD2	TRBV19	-	CASSTVAGTYEQYF	TGTGCCAGTAGCACGGTAGCGGGTACATACGAGCAGTACTTC
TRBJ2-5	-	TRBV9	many	CASSQLGLKETQYF	TGTGCCAGCAGCCAATTAGGGCTTAAAGAGACCCAGTACTTC